This T cell receptor beta chain was sequenced for a study of blood T cell repertoires in COVID-19. The V segment lost 9 bases and the J segment 5 bases; nucleotides outside the gene matches: 7. The CDR3 sequence is 15 residues long. The germline CDR1 and CDR2 sequences are KGHDR and SFDVKD. The repertoire was sequenced with immunoSEQ multiplex PCR; TCRdb's copy has only in-frame clones and lacks some. The table has around 170,000 clones, less than 90% seen once. The V and J genes are TRBV24-1 and TRBJ2-1; 12 bases fit TRBD2. The sample was peripheral blood. The clonotype originates from a woman in her 70s with acute or convalescent COVID-19. The CDR3: CATSPSGRGHNEQFF. The CDR3 nucleotides read TGTGCCACCTCCCCTAGCGGGAGGGGGCACAATGAGCAGTTCTTC.